This record looks at one T cell receptor (beta chain) sequence and its context. This clonotype was counted between two and nine times. It lacks a known antigen. Within one base of it there is no much larger clone, and no base qualities were kept. The sample originates from a study of identical twins' blood T cells (dated by TCRdb to 2013 to 2014). About the full investigation: The roughly twelve libraries, six for the alpha chain and six for the beta chain, yielded roughly 51 million Illumina reads in total. TCR alpha and beta chain repertoires of three pairs of monozygous twins were compared using next-generation sequencing to assess genetic influence on repertoire formation.

Donors were six healthy women forming three monozygous twin pairs. Each of the three twin pairs had been raised together, and the twins in each pair were thought likely to have encountered the same infectious agents and vaccines. TCR cDNA libraries were prepared from RNA that was isolated from peripheral blood mononuclear cells. Library method: 5' RACE. The sequencing machine was an Illumina Genome Analyzer IIx. The RNA-based TCR cDNA libraries were made using a previously described protocol that was modified in several ways. To prevent cross-contamination, sample-specific barcodes were added to both ends of each TCR cDNA library during cDNA synthesis and amplification. Per the authors' processing: Each library contained about 2 to 3.6 million CDR3-containing reads, and somewhere between about 90,000 and nearly 550,000 clonotypes were identified for each individual. Reads with improper barcode index combinations were discarded, after which clonesets were built for each library with the MiTCR software. MiTCR filtered or rescued low-quality reads and corrected PCR and sequencing errors when assembling CDR3 clonotypes. Artificial out-of-frame clonotypes were mapped to in-frame sequences, with one indel allowed in the CDR3, and then removed. To measure how similar V and J gene usage was between donors, Jensen-Shannon divergence was divided by mean entropy. TCRdb passed the public sequencing reads through fastp at Q25 and MiXCR, retaining productive beta sequences. When rows share a CDR3 protein, they turn into one entry using the most common DNA and genes. The V and J calls and clone size come from TCRdb's table, not from the authors' own analysis. For this sample there are 350,000 to 450,000 distinct CDR3 sequences; about 28% appear just once. The ten largest make up 6.1% of the sample.

Overall results and qualifications from the work: Among the most abundant TCRbeta clonotypes, every donor shared more CDR3 sequences with her own twin than with unrelated donors. V gene usage was reported to be markedly more similar within twin pairs than between unrelated donors, even among non-selected out-of-frame TCRbeta clonotypes. The number of shared CDR3 clonotypes between two donors was mainly determined by the product of their cloneset sizes, and twins did not clearly deviate from this trend. Validation by independent studies was stated to be required for the proposed role of the TCRalpha J segment in MHC recognition during thymic selection. Because the twins were raised together, environmental influences could not be ruled out as an explanation for the similarity between twins.

The CDR3 sequence holds 13 residues, the cysteine and phenylalanine included. Only CDR3 DNA remains: 39 bases, in frame from the first base. In the germline V gene, CDR1 corresponds to SGHRS and CDR2 to YFSETQ. V is clipped by 0 bases and J by 14 bases, and the sequence between their germline boundaries is 17 bases long. The sequence links TRBV5-1 to TRBJ1-1; the D gene is perhaps TRBD1, on 5 matching bases. This TCR derives from a woman aged 18 to 55 in good health. What was sequenced was PBMCs. The CDR3 has the sequence CASSLAADTGVFF. The bases read TGCGCCAGCAGCTTGGCCGCGGACACCGGGGTCTTCTTT.